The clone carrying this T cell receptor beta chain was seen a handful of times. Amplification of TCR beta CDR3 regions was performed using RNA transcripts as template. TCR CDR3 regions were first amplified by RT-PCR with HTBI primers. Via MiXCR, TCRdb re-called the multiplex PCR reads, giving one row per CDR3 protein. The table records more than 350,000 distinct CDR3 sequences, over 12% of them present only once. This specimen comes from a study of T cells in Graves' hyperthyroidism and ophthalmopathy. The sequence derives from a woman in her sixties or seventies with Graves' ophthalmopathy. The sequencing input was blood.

CDR3 in DNA: TGTGCCAGCAGTGAATACCAGGGGGCGTCTGGGGCCAACGTCCTGACTTTC. It translates to CASSEYQGASGANVLTF. The chain has TRBV25-1 and TRBJ2-6; 8 positions agree with TRBD1. From germline, CDR1 is MGHDK and CDR2 SYGVNS. The CDR3 loop spans 17 amino acids. After removal of 0 bases from V and 1 base from J, the junction contained 2 bases not matched to a gene.